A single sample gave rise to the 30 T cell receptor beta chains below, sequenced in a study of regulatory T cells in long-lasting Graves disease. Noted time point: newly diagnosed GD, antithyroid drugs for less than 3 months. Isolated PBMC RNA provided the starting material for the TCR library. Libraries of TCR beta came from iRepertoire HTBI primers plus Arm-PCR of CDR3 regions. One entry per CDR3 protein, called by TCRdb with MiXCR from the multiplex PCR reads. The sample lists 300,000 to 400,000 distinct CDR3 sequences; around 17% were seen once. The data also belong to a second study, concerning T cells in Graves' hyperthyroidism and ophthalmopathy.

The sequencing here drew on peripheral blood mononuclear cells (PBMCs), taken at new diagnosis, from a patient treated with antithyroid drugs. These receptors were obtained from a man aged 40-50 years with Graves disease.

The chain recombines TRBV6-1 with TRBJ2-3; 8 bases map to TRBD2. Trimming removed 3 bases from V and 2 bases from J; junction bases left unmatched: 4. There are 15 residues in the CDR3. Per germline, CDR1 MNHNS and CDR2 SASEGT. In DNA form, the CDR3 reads TGTGCCAGCAGTGAGCAGCGGGGGAACACAGATACGCAGTATTTT. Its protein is CASSEQRGNTDTQYF.

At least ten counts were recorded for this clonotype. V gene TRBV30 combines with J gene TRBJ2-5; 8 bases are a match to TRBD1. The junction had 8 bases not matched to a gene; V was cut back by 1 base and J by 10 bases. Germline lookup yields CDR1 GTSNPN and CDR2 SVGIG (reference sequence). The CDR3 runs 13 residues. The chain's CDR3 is CAWSGRRTGSQYF. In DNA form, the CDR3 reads TGTGCCTGGAGTGGACGTCGGACAGGGAGCCAGTACTTC.

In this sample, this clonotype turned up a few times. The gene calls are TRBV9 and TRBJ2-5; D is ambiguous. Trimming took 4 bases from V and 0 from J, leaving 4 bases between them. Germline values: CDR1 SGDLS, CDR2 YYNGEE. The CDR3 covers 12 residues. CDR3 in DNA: TGTGCCAGCAGCCACAACCAAGAGACCCAGTACTTC. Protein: CASSHNQETQYF.

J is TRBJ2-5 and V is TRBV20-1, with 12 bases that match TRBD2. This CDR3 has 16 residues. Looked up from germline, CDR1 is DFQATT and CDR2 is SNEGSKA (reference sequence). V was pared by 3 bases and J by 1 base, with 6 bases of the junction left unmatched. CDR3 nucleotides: TGCAGTGCTAGCACTAGCGGGGGGACAGCCCAAGAGACCCAGTACTTC. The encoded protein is CSASTSGGTAQETQYF.

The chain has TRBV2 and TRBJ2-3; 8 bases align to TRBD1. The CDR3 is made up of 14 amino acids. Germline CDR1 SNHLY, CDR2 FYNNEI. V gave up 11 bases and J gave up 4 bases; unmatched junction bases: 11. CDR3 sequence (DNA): TGTGCCGGGCGACAGGGGCGTAATGCAGATACGCAGTATTTT. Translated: CAGRQGRNADTQYF.

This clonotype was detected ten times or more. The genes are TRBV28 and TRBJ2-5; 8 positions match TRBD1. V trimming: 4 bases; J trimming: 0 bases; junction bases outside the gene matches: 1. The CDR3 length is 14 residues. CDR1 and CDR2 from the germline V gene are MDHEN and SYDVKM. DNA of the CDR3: TGTGCCAGCAGTTCGACAGGGGACCAAGAGACCCAGTACTTC. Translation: CASSSTGDQETQYF.

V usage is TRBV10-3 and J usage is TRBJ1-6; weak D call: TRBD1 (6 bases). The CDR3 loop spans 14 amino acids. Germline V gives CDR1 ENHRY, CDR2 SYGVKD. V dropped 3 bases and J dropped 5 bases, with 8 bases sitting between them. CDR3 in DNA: TGTGCCATCAGTGACCACAGGGATAATTCACCCCTCCACTTT. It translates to CAISDHRDNSPLHF.

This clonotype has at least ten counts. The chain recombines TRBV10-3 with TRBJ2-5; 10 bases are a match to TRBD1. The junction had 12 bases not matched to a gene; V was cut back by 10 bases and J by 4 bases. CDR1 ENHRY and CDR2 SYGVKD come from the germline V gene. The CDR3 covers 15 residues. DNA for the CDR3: TGTGCCACCCAAGGGACAGGGGACTTAGGAGAGACCCAGTACTTC. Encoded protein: CATQGTGDLGETQYF.

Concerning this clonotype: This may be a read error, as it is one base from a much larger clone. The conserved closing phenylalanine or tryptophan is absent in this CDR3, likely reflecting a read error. CDR3 sequence reads: CASSLACGRLAYEQYL. The CDR3 DNA is TGCGCCAGCAGCTTGGCTTGCGGTAGGCTTGCCTACGAGCAGTACCTC. V usage is TRBV5-1 and J usage is TRBJ2-7; D uncertain. With 0 bases removed from V and 2 bases from J, the gap between germline ends came to 15 bases. CDR1 is SGHRS and CDR2 is YFSETQ in the germline V gene. The CDR3 is 16 amino acids.

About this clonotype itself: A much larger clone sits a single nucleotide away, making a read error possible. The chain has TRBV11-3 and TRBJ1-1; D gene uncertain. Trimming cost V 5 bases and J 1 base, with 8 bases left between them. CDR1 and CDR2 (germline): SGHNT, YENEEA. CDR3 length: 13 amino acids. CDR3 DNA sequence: TGTGCCAGCAGCGTTTCAGAGAACACTGAAGCTTTCTTT. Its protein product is CASSVSENTEAFF.

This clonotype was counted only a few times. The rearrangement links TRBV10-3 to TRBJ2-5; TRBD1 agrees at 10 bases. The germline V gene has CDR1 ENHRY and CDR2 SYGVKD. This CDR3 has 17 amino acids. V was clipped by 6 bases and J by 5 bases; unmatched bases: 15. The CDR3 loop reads CAISAEPGQGIGETQYF. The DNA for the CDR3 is TGTGCCATCAGCGCGGAACCGGGACAGGGGATTGGGGAGACCCAGTACTTC.

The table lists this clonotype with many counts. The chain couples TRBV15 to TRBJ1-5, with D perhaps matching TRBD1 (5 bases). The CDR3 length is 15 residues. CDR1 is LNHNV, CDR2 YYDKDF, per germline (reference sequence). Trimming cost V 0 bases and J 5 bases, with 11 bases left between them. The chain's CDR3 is CATSRDLGAHQPQHF. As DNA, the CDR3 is TGTGCCACCAGCAGAGATCTCGGGGCCCATCAGCCCCAGCATTTT.

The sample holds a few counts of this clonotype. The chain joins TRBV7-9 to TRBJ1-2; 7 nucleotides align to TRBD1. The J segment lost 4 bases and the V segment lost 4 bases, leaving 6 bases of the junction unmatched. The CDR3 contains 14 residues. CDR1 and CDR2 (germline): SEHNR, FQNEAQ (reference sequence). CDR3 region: CASSWTGRSYGYTF. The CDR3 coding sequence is TGTGCCAGCAGCTGGACAGGCCGTTCCTATGGCTACACCTTC.

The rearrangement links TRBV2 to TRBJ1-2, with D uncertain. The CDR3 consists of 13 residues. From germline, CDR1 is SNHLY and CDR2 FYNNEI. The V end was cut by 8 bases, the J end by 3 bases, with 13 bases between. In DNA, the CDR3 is TGTGCCAGCGGAGCCCCAGGATACTATGGCTACACCTTC. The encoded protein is CASGAPGYYGYTF.

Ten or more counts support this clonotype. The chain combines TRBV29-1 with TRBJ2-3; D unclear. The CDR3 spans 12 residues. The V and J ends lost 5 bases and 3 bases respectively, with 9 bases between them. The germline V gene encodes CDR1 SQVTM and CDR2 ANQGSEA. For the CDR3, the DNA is TGCAGCGTTATCGCGGTTACAGATACGCAGTATTTT. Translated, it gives CSVIAVTDTQYF.

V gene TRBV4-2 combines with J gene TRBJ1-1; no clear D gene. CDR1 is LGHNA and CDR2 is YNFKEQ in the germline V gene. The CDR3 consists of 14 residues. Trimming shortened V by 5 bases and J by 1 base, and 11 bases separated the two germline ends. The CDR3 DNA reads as TGTGCCAGCAGCGCCTTCACGGAGAACACTGAAGCTTTCTTT. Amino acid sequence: CASSAFTENTEAFF.

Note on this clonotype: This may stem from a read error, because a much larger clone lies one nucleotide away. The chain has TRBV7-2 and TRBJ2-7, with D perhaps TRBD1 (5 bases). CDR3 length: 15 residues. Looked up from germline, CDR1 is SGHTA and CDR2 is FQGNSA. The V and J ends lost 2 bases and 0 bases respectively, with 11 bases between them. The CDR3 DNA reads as TGTGCCAGCAGCTTAATCGACAGCCCCTCCTACGAGCAGTACTTC. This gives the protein CASSLIDSPSYEQYF.

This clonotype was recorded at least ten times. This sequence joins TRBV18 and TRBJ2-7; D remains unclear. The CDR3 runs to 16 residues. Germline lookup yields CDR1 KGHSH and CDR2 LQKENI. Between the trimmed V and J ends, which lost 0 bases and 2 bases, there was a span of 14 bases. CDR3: CASSPPGFLTTYEQYF. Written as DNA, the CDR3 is TGTGCCAGCTCACCACCGGGGTTCTTAACTACCTACGAGCAGTACTTC.

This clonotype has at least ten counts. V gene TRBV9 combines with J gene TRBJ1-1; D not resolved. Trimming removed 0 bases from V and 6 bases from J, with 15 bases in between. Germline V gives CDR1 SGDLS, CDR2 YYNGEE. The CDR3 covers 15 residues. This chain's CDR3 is CASSVDGARPPEAFF. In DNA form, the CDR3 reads TGTGCCAGCAGCGTAGATGGCGCCAGGCCACCTGAAGCTTTCTTT.

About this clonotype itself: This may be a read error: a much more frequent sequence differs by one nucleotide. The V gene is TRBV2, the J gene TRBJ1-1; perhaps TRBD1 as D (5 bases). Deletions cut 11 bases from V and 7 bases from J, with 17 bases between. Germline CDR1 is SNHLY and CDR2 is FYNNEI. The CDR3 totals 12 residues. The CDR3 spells CAGTRLTDEAFF. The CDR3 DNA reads TGTGCCGGAACCCGTCTGACAGATGAAGCTTTCTTT.

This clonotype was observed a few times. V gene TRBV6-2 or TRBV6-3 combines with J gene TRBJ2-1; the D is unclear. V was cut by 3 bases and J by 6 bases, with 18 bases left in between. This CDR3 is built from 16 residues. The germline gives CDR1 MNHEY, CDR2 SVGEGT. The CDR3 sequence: CASSYSWSEYGNEQFF. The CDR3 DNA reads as TGTGCCAGCAGTTATTCCTGGTCAGAGTATGGCAATGAGCAGTTCTTC.

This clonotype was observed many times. The CDR3 DNA reads TGTGCCAGCAGCCAACAGGGGGGCTACGAGCAGTACTTC. This sequence encodes CASSQQGGYEQYF. This rearrangement joins TRBV3-1 to TRBJ2-7, with D perhaps matching TRBD1 (7 bases). The CDR3 length is 13 residues. V lost 2 bases to trimming and J lost 3 bases, with 8 bases between them. Germline CDR1 is LGHDT and CDR2 is YNNKEL (reference sequence).

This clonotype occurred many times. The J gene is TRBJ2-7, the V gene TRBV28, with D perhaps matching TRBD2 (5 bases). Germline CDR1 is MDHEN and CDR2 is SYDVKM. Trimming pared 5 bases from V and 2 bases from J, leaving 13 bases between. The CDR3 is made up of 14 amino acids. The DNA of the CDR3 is TGTGCCAGCAGTCCAAGCGGTAATACCTACGAGCAGTACTTC. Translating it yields CASSPSGNTYEQYF.

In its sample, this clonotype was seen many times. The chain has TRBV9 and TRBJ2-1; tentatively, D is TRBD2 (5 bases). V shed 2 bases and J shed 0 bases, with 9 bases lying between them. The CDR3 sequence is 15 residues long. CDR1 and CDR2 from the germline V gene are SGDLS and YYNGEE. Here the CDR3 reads CASSVRGDSYNEQFF. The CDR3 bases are TGTGCCAGCAGCGTCCGGGGAGACTCCTACAATGAGCAGTTCTTC. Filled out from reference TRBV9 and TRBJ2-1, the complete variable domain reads DSGVTQTPKHLITATGQRVTLRCSPRSGDLSVYWYQQSLDQGLQFLIQYYNGEERAKGNILERFSAQQFPDLHSELNLSSLELGDSALYFCASSVRGDSYNEQFFGPGTRLTVL.

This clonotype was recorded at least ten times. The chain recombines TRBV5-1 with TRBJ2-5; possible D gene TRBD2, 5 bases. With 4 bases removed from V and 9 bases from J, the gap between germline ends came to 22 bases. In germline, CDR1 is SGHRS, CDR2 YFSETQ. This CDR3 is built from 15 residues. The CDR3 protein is CASSTDPGNQNAQYF. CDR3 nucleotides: TGCGCCAGCAGCACAGATCCGGGAAATCAAAATGCCCAGTACTTC.

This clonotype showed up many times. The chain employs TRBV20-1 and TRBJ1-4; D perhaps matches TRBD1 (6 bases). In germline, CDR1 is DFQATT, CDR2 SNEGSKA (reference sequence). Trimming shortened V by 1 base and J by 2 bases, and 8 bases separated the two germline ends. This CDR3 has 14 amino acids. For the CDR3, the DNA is TGCAGTGCTAGAGGGGGGGCGACTAATGAAAAACTGTTTTTT. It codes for CSARGGATNEKLFF.

CDR3 sequence reads: CASSSGTGWANEQFF. CDR3 in DNA: TGTGCCAGCAGTTCCGGGACAGGGTGGGCCAATGAGCAGTTCTTC. This chain joins TRBV28 and TRBJ2-1, with TRBD1 matching over 9 bases. Germline-derived CDR1 and CDR2 are MDHEN and SYDVKM. This CDR3 contains 15 residues. V lost 4 bases to trimming and J lost 6 bases; unmatched junction nucleotides: 7.

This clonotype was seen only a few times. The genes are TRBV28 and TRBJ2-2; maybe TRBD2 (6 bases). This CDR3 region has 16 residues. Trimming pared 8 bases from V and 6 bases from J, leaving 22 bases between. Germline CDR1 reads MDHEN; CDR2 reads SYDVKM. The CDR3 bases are TGTGCCAGCTGGCCGGGGTCAGTTTCGGGGGCCGGGGAGCTGTTTTTT. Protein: CASWPGSVSGAGELFF.

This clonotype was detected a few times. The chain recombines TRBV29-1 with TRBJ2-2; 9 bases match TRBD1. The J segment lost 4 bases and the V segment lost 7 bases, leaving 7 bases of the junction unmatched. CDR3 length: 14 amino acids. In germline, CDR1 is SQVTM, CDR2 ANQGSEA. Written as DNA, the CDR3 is TGCAGCGGGGGGACAGGGCAAGGCACCGGGGAGCTGTTTTTT. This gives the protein CSGGTGQGTGELFF.

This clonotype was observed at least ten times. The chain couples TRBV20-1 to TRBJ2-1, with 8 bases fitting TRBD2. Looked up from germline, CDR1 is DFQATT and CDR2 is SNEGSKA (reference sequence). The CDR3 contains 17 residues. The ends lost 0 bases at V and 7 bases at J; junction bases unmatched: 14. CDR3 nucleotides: TGCAGTGCTAGAGATGACGTCTTCGGGGGGGCCTGGAATGAGCAGTTCTTC. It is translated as CSARDDVFGGAWNEQFF.